This note documents a single TCR beta chain sequence. Its specificity is unknown. Germline-derived CDR1 and CDR2 are SGHNT and YYREEE (reference sequence). V lost 4 bases and J 5 bases, leaving 19 bases between the germline ends. This CDR3 spans 16 amino acids. The protocol was immunoSEQ multiplex PCR, while the TCRdb copy is restricted to in-frame clones and leaves out a portion. Of about 2 million clones in the sample, 85% to 95% are singletons; the top ten hold roughly 1.1%. These data are taken from a study of shared clonotypes between healthy human individuals. Findings of the study overall: Non-shared clonotypes had lower generation probabilities than those shared by all four donors.

Naive CD8 populations comprised CD45RO-negative cells positively selected for CCR7, excluding terminally differentiated effector memory CD45RA+ cells. The sequence was obtained from a young man in good health. The sequenced sample consisted of naive CD8+ T cells sorted from blood. The chain combines TRBV5-4 with TRBJ2-1; perhaps TRBD2 as D (6 bases). The CDR3 DNA reads as TGTGCCAGCAGCCCGGGACTGTATTCAGTTCACAATGAGCAGTTCTTC. It codes for CASSPGLYSVHNEQFF.